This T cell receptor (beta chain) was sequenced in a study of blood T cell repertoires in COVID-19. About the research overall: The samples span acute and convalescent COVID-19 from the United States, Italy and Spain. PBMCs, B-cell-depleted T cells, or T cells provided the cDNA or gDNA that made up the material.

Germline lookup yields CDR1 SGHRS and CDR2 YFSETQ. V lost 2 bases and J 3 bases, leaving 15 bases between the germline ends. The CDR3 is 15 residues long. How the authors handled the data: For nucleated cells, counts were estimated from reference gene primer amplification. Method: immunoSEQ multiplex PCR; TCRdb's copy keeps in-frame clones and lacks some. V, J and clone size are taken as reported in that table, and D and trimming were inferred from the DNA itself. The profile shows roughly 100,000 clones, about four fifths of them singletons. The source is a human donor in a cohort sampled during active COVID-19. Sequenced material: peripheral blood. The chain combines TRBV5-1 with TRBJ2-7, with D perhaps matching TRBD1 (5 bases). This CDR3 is CASSLLPTQGYEQYF. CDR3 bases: TGCGCCAGCAGCTTATTGCCCACTCAGGGCTACGAGCAGTACTTC.